The 25 T cell receptor beta chains in this list originate from one sample, sequenced in a study of blood T cell repertoires in COVID-19. Sequenced by immunoSEQ multiplex PCR; TCRdb stores in-frame clones only, minus some. The table has some 350,000 clones, over 75% seen once. Sequenced sample: PBMCs or T cells enriched from blood (not recorded which). Receptors originate from a man between 25 and 39 years old who had recovered from COVID-19.

The chain carries TRBV19 and TRBJ1-5; possibly TRBD1 for D (6 bases). V shed 7 bases and J shed 2 bases, with 15 bases lying between them. Germline loops: CDR1 LNHDA, CDR2 SQIVND (reference sequence). This CDR3 is 15 amino acids long. The CDR3 reads CASMAQGIGNQPQHF. CDR3 bases: TGTGCCAGTATGGCGCAGGGGATTGGCAATCAGCCCCAGCATTTT.

This sequence joins TRBV2 and TRBJ2-5, with a possible D match to TRBD2 (5 bases). The CDR3 covers 14 residues. Germline loops: CDR1 SNHLY, CDR2 FYNNEI. The V end lost 5 bases, the J end lost 4 bases, and 14 bases lay between the germline ends. The CDR3 DNA sequence: TGTGCCAGCAGTCTTACTAGGACGGGAGAGACCCAGTACTTC. It translates to CASSLTRTGETQYF.

The genes are TRBV5-6 and TRBJ1-5, with 8 bases identical to TRBD1. With 1 base clipped from V and 4 bases from J, the junction kept 4 bases outside the gene matches. In germline, CDR1 is SGHDT, CDR2 YYEEEE. There are 15 residues in the CDR3. The DNA of the CDR3 is TGTGCCAGCAGCTTGAGGACAGGGTTAAATCAGCCCCAGCATTTT. It codes for CASSLRTGLNQPQHF.

V is TRBV4-1 and J is TRBJ2-7, with D possibly being TRBD2 (6 bases). Trimming stripped 2 bases from V and 3 bases from J, with 14 bases between. Germline CDR1 MGHRA, CDR2 YSYEKL. This CDR3 has 15 amino acids. For the CDR3, the DNA is TGCGCCAGCAGCCAACTTCTAGAGGACTACTACGAGCAGTACTTC. This gives the protein CASSQLLEDYYEQYF.

The J gene is TRBJ2-1, the V gene TRBV6-5; D remains ambiguous. The germline V gene encodes CDR1 MNHEY and CDR2 SVGAGI. V gave up 0 bases and J gave up 10 bases, with 7 bases separating them. This CDR3 has 12 residues. Here the CDR3 DNA reads TGTGCCAGCAGTTACTCCCCGCTAGAGCAGTTCTTC. This translates into CASSYSPLEQFF.

In this sample, this clone turned up a few times. The V gene is TRBV30, the J gene TRBJ1-6; D perhaps matches TRBD1 (5 bases). CDR3 length: 13 residues. Germline V gene sequence: CDR1 GTSNPN, CDR2 SVGIG (reference sequence). Between the trimmed V and J ends, which lost 3 bases and 10 bases, there was a span of 13 bases. The CDR3 DNA reads TGTGCCTGGAGGCGGGACCAGGGATCACCCCTCCACTTT. The encoded protein is CAWRRDQGSPLHF.

This clone was counted only a few times. The rearrangement uses TRBV7-9 and TRBJ1-3; 8 bases match TRBD1. Germline loops: CDR1 SEHNR, CDR2 FQNEAQ (reference sequence). The trim removed 8 bases at V and 0 bases at J, leaving 6 bases unmatched. CDR3 length: 15 residues. In DNA form, the CDR3 reads TGTGCCAGCCTGCCCGGGACAGGCTCTGGAAACACCATATATTTT. This codes for CASLPGTGSGNTIYF.

The chain combines TRBV6-5 with TRBJ2-7; D unclear. The CDR3 has 12 residues. V lost 4 bases and J lost 7, with 11 bases in between. CDR1 is MNHEY, CDR2 SVGAGI, per germline. In DNA form, the CDR3 reads TGTGCCAGCAGTTCCTACCTCGGGGAGCAGTACTTC. Translating gives CASSSYLGEQYF.

The chain combines TRBV3-1 (or the pseudogene TRBV3-2) with TRBJ2-1; no reliable D call. Germline V gene sequence: CDR1 LGHDT, CDR2 YNNKEL (reference sequence). Trimming took off 0 bases at V and 6 bases at J, with 6 bases between the two ends. This CDR3 spans 13 amino acids. The CDR3 region is CASSQDWANEQFF. The CDR3 DNA follows: TGTGCCAGCAGCCAAGATTGGGCCAATGAGCAGTTCTTC.

The chain carries TRBV5-5 and TRBJ1-6, with D maybe TRBD1 (5 bases). The V end was cut by 0 bases, the J end by 7 bases, with 14 bases between. Germline V gene lookup returns CDR1 SGHKS and CDR2 YYEKEE (reference sequence). The CDR3 has 16 residues. The CDR3 protein is CASSLGGGTGNSPLHF. The CDR3 region has the DNA TGTGCCAGCAGCTTGGGAGGAGGGACGGGAAATTCACCCCTCCACTTT.

Only one count was recorded for this clone. The V and J genes are TRBV25-1 and TRBJ1-1, with TRBD1 matching 7 bases. The CDR3 consists of 15 residues. From germline, CDR1 is MGHDK and CDR2 SYGVNS. The ends lost 2 bases at V and 4 bases at J; junction bases unmatched: 7. As DNA, the CDR3 is TGTGCCAGCAGTGAACCAGGGGGAGGAGGCACTGAAGCTTTCTTT. Translation: CASSEPGGGGTEAFF. Looking up the rest from reference TRBV25-1 and TRBJ1-1 gives the full variable domain: EADIYQTPRYLVIGTGKKITLECSQTMGHDKMYWYQQDPGMELHLIHYSYGVNSTEKGDLSSESTVSRIRTEHFPLTLESARPSHTSQYLCASSEPGGGGTEAFFGQGTRLTVV.

The J gene is TRBJ1-1, the V gene TRBV5-1; TRBD1 agrees at 8 bases. Germline assignment: CDR1 SGHRS and CDR2 YFSETQ. CDR3 size: 14 residues. V was clipped by 4 bases and J by 5 bases; unmatched bases: 7. CDR3 loop: CASSNHRGITEAFF. In nucleotides, the CDR3 is TGCGCCAGCAGCAATCACAGGGGGATAACTGAAGCTTTCTTT. The complete variable domain, with remaining parts taken from reference TRBV5-1 and TRBJ1-1, reads KAGVTQTPRYLIKTRGQQVTLSCSPISGHRSVSWYQQTPGQGLQFLFEYFSETQRNKGNFPGRFSGRQFSNSRSEMNVSTLELGDSALYLCASSNHRGITEAFFGQGTRLTVV.

This rearrangement joins TRBV28 to TRBJ2-7; D is perhaps TRBD2 (6 bases). This CDR3 comprises 16 residues. Trimming shortened V by 6 bases and J by 0 bases, and 18 bases separated the two germline ends. Germline V lookup: CDR1 MDHEN, CDR2 SYDVKM. The CDR3 reads CASSPGVAVSSYEQYF. The CDR3 DNA is TGTGCCAGCAGCCCGGGGGTGGCAGTGAGCTCCTACGAGCAGTACTTC.

V is TRBV9 and J is TRBJ2-5; 12 bases are shared with TRBD2. This CDR3 contains 16 residues. Germline CDR1 and CDR2: SGDLS and YYNGEE. V lost 4 bases and J lost 5; bases outside the gene matches: 9. The CDR3 is CASSPTSGGILETQYF. As DNA, the CDR3 is TGTGCCAGCAGCCCGACTAGCGGGGGAATATTGGAGACCCAGTACTTC.

The genes are TRBV7-8 and TRBJ1-2; a possible D gene is TRBD1 (6 bases). CDR1 and CDR2 from the germline V gene are SGHVS and FQNEAQ. This CDR3 has 13 amino acids. Between the trimmed V and J ends, which lost 2 bases and 7 bases, there was a span of 11 bases. The CDR3 loop is CASSLYREGGYTF. The DNA for the CDR3 is TGTGCCAGCAGCTTATACAGGGAAGGTGGCTACACCTTC.

V is TRBV5-1 and J is TRBJ2-3; D uncertain. CDR1 SGHRS and CDR2 YFSETQ come from the germline V gene. V was trimmed by 2 bases and J by 5 bases, leaving 3 bases between them. The length of the CDR3 is 11 residues. This chain's CDR3 is CASSFRDTQYF. CDR3 DNA: TGCGCCAGCAGCTTTAGAGATACGCAGTATTTT.

V and J are TRBV6-4 and TRBJ1-5; TRBD1 matches 10 bases. CDR3 length: 18 residues. V lost 8 bases to trimming and J lost 5 bases; unmatched junction nucleotides: 18. Looked up from germline, CDR1 is MRHNA and CDR2 is SNTAGT. CDR3 sequence (DNA): TGTGCCAGCCCCCATGGGGAAAGTAGGACAGGGGGTCATCAGCCCCAGCATTTT. Translated: CASPHGESRTGGHQPQHF.

CDR3 bases: TGTGCCAGCAGTGTAGGGGACACTTACAATGAGCAGTTCTTC. Encoded protein: CASSVGDTYNEQFF. The J gene is TRBJ2-1, the V gene TRBV2; a weak D match, TRBD1 (6 bases). Germline-derived CDR1 and CDR2 are SNHLY and FYNNEI. This CDR3 has 14 amino acids. Trimming took 4 bases from V and 4 from J, leaving 11 bases between them.

The table lists this clone with a count of one. This sequence joins TRBV24-1 and TRBJ2-1; no firm D call. V was cut by 8 bases and J by 6 bases, with 7 bases left in between. CDR3 length: 11 amino acids. The germline gives CDR1 KGHDR, CDR2 SFDVKD. In DNA, the CDR3 is TGTGCCACCATGTCTTTCAATGAGCAGTTCTTC. It yields the protein CATMSFNEQFF.

This clone showed up just once. The chain recombines TRBV6-5 with TRBJ1-1; 10 bases map to TRBD1. Germline values: CDR1 MNHEY, CDR2 SVGAGI. The CDR3 totals 15 residues. Germline trimming cut 6 bases from V and 6 bases from J; bases unmatched to any gene: 10. In nucleotides, the CDR3 is TGTGCCAGCAGGAGCCCTGGACAGGGGGGACCTGAAGCTTTCTTT. Protein: CASRSPGQGGPEAFF.

The chain recombines TRBV5-8 with TRBJ2-3, with TRBD1 matching over 8 bases. The CDR3 extends over 19 amino acids. In germline, CDR1 is SGHTS, CDR2 YDEGEE. V lost 2 bases and J lost 4; bases outside the gene matches: 18. The CDR3 region has the DNA TGTGCCAGCAGCTTATTTCAGGGGGCCAAGGGAATTTTCCCAGATACGCAGTATTTT. This sequence encodes CASSLFQGAKGIFPDTQYF.

The rearrangement uses TRBV3-1 (or the pseudogene TRBV3-2) and TRBJ1-2; D may be TRBD1 (5 bases). The CDR3 has 14 residues. CDR1 is LGHDT and CDR2 is YNNKEL in the germline V gene (reference sequence). Trimming removed 0 bases at V and 6 bases at J, with 11 bases between. CDR3 loop: CASSQDGSGHGYTF. CDR3 coding DNA: TGTGCCAGCAGCCAAGACGGGTCAGGGCATGGCTACACCTTC.

The V call is TRBV9, the J call TRBJ1-1; 7 bases line up with TRBD1. Unmatched junction bases numbered 7, after V lost 4 bases and J lost 1 base. The germline CDR1 and CDR2 sequences are SGDLS and YYNGEE. There are 15 residues in the CDR3. The CDR3 DNA reads TGTGCCAGCAGCCCAACAGGGGCCCAGAACACTGAAGCTTTCTTT. Amino acids: CASSPTGAQNTEAFF.

The chain recombines TRBV28 with TRBJ2-3; TRBD1 aligns across 7 bases. Germline V gene sequence: CDR1 MDHEN, CDR2 SYDVKM. Trimming at V came to 10 bases and at J to 2 bases, leaving 6 bases not matched to a gene. The CDR3 spans 13 residues. CDR3 loop: CATQDRYTDTQYF. Written as DNA, the CDR3 is TGTGCCACCCAGGACAGGTACACAGATACGCAGTATTTT. The complete variable domain, with remaining parts taken from reference TRBV28 and TRBJ2-3, reads DVKVTQSSRYLVKRTGEKVFLECVQDMDHENMFWYRQDPGLGLRLIYFSYDVKMKEKGDIPEGYSVSREKKERFSLILESASTNQTSMYLCATQDRYTDTQYFGPGTRLTVL.

The chain recombines TRBV5-1 with TRBJ1-3; 7 bases line up with TRBD1. Germline-derived CDR1 and CDR2 are SGHRS and YFSETQ. The CDR3 covers 16 residues. Trimming at V came to 4 bases and at J to 0 bases, leaving 7 bases not matched to a gene. The CDR3 sequence: CASSPGQVPSGNTIYF. DNA of the CDR3: TGCGCCAGCAGCCCAGGACAGGTCCCCTCTGGAAACACCATATATTTT.